This T cell receptor (beta chain) was recovered during a study of technical replicates of blood from a handful of donors. The repertoire was sequenced with immunoSEQ multiplex PCR; TCRdb's copy has only in-frame clones and lacks some. The data show more than 45,000 clones, 75% to 95% seen once. Per the germline V gene, CDR1 is SNHLY and CDR2 is FYNNEI. With V trimmed by 6 bases and J by 5 bases, 12 bases remained unmatched. The CDR3 totals 16 residues. The receptor's source is a human donor in good health. Some clones in this sample may be carry-over from other donors' samples. Sequencing input: PBMCs. This chain uses TRBV2 with TRBJ1-4; 7 bases are shared with TRBD1. The CDR3 region has the DNA TGTGCCAGCAGCTCAGACGTAGGGGGCGCGAATGAAAAACTGTTTTTT. Protein: CASSSDVGGANEKLFF.